The clone carrying this T cell receptor (beta chain) was seen a few times. This sample is part of a study of CD4+ T cells in melanoma. The CDR3 is 16 residues long. CDR1 is WNHNN, CDR2 SYGVQD, per germline (reference sequence). The V end lost 0 bases, the J end lost 1 base, and 12 bases lay between the germline ends. The assay was immunoSEQ multiplex PCR, and TCRdb's table has in-frame clones only and misses some. The table lists about 55,000 clones, almost 70% of them singletons. Input material: tumor tissue. The source is a human donor with melanoma. The chain couples TRBV10-1 to TRBJ1-2; maybe TRBD1 (5 bases). The CDR3 DNA sequence: TGCGCCAGCAGTGAGTCCCGGGACGCCTATAACTATGGCTACACCTTC. Translating gives CASSESRDAYNYGYTF.